One TCR beta chain is described in this entry. Its cognate antigen is unknown. This entry comes from a study of neoadjuvant anti-PD-1 for oral cavity cancer. Regarding the study as a whole: Post-nivolumab, blood T cell clonality was significantly elevated in non-responders. Higher pretreatment blood Treg/Th17 ratios correlated with higher pretreatment blood and lower post-treatment tumor TCRbeta clonality.

Germline CDR1 SGDLS, CDR2 YYNGEE. There are 15 residues in the CDR3. V dropped 0 bases and J dropped 0 bases, with 7 bases sitting between them. Assay used: immunoSEQ multiplex PCR; TCRdb lists only in-frame clones, some missing. This sample carries 70,000 to 95,000 clones, approximately 84% of them seen once, and the ten largest clones take around 3.1%. The patients had HPV-negative, locally advanced oral cavity squamous cell carcinoma. This clonotype originated in a person between 40 and 80 years old with oral cavity squamous cell carcinoma. The chain has TRBV9 and TRBJ2-1, with D possibly being TRBD1 (5 bases). Sequenced material: PBMCs, taken before nivolumab (anti-PD-1) treatment. The CDR3 protein is CASSVGQGSYNEQFF. DNA of the CDR3: TGTGCCAGCAGCGTAGGGCAGGGCTCCTACAATGAGCAGTTCTTC.